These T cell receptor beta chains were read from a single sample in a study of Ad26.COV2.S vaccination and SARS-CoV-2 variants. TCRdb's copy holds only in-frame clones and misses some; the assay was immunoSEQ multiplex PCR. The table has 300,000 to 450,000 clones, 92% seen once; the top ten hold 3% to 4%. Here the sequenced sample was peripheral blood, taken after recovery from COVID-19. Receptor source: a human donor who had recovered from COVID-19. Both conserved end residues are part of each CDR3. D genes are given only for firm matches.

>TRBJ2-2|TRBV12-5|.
TGTGCTAGTGGTTTGGGACGAGCTGGCGGGGAGCTGTTTTTT
CASGLGRAGGELFF
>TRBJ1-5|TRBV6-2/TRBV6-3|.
TGTGCCAGCAGTCTTAGGTCGGGCAATCAGCCCCAGCATTTT
CASSLRSGNQPQHF
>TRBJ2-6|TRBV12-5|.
TGTGCTAGTGGTGGGGCATCCCGCTCTGGGGCCAACGTCCTGACTTTC
CASGGASRSGANVLTF
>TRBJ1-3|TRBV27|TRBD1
TGTGCCAGCAGTTTAACCCCCCGACAGGGGACCTCTGGAAACACCATATATTTT
CASSLTPRQGTSGNTIYF
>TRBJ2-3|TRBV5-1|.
TGCGCCAGCAGCGGAGGGTCCAGCACAGATACGCAGTATTTT
CASSGGSSTDTQYF
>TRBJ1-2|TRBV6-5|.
TGTGCCAGCAAAGATAGCTGGACAGCGAACTATGGCTACACCTTC
CASKDSWTANYGYTF
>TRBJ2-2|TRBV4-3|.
TGCGCCAGCAGCCAAGATGGGGGGTCCCTGCGGACCGGGGAGCTGTTTTTT
CASSQDGGSLRTGELFF
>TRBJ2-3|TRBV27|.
TGTGCCAGCAGTTTCGGCCCGGGGGGCACAGATACGCAGTATTTT
CASSFGPGGTDTQYF
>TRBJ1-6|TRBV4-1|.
TGCGCCAGCAGCCAAGGGTTTGGAGGTATTAATTCACCCCTCCACTTT
CASSQGFGGINSPLHF
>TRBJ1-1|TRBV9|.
TGTGCCAGCAGCCCCGACATTGTATCGACTGAAGCTTTCTTT
CASSPDIVSTEAFF
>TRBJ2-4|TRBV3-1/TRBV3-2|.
TGTGCCAGCAGCCAAAGAGGGGGAACTTCGGGGGTGGCCAAAAACATTCAGTACTTC
CASSQRGGTSGVAKNIQYF
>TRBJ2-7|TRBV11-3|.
TGTGCCAGCAGCTTAGATGGAGGCCGACAGTACTTC
CASSLDGGRQYF
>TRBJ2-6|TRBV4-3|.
TGCGCCAGCAGCCAAGTAAGACCGATTAGAGTCCCTGGGGCCAACGTCCTGACTTTC
CASSQVRPIRVPGANVLTF
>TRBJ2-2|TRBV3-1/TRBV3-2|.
TGTGCCAGCAGCCAAGCGCCGTGTTGGGCAAAGCATGAACACCGGGGAGCTGTTTTT
CASSQAPCWAKHEHRGAVF
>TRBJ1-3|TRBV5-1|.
TGCGCCAGCAGCTTGTCCGCCTCCACCTCTGGAAACACCATATATTTT
CASSLSASTSGNTIYF
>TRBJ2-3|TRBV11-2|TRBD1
TGTGCCAGCAGCTTCAGGGGGAGCACAGATACGCAGTATTTT
CASSFRGSTDTQYF
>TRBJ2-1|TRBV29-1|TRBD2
TGCAGCGTCCCGGGGGGAACAAACGGCAATGAGCAGTTCTTC
CSVPGGTNGNEQFF
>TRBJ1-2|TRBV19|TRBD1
TGTGCCAGTAGTCCTGGGGACAGAATTTATGGCTACACCTTC
CASSPGDRIYGYTF
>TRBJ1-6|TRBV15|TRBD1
TGTGCCACCAGCCCGGGACAGGGACTGAGCTCCTATAATTCACCCCTCCACTTT
CATSPGQGLSSYNSPLHF
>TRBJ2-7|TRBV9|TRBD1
TGTGCCAGCAGCGCAAGACAGGGACGTTTTTACGAGCAGTACTTC
CASSARQGRFYEQYF
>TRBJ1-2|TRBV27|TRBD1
TGTGCCAGCAGTTTAGGTTGGGACAGGGGCTATGGCTACACCTTC
CASSLGWDRGYGYTF
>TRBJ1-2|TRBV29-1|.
TGCAGCGTTGCGCAGGGTACGGACTATGGCTACACCTTC
CSVAQGTDYGYTF